The 16 T cell receptor beta chains below come from one sample, sequenced in a study of blood T cell repertoires in COVID-19. Assay: immunoSEQ multiplex PCR; the TCRdb copy retains only in-frame clones and omits some. The sample lists a few hundred thousand clones, more than 75% occurring once. The sequenced sample consisted of peripheral blood. Receptor source: a woman aged 25 to 39 who had recovered from COVID-19.

The gene calls are TRBV6-2 or TRBV6-3 and TRBJ1-4; a weak D match, TRBD1 (6 bases). Germline CDR1 reads MNHEY; CDR2 reads SVGEGT. This CDR3 has 15 residues. V lost 4 bases and J lost 7, with 16 bases in between. CDR3 DNA sequence: TGTGCCAGCAGTTTCAGCAGGGGCGCCCTTGAAAAACTGTTTTTT. Amino acids: CASSFSRGALEKLFF.

The chain combines TRBV7-6 with TRBJ2-5, with TRBD2 matching 9 bases. J lost 0 bases, V lost 2 bases, and 4 bases had no gene match. This CDR3 has 16 amino acids. The germline gives CDR1 SGHVS, CDR2 FNYEAQ. CDR3 loop: CASSLKTSGYQETQYF. DNA for the CDR3: TGTGCCAGCAGCTTAAAGACTAGCGGTTACCAAGAGACCCAGTACTTC.

This chain joins TRBV12-3 or TRBV12-4 and TRBJ1-2; no reliable D call. This CDR3 spans 12 amino acids. Trimming removed 4 bases from V and 4 bases from J, with 7 bases in between. The CDR3, as DNA: TGTGCCAGCAGTTCCCGTTCCTATGGCTACACCTTC. The encoded protein is CASSSRSYGYTF.

The rearrangement joins TRBV3-1 (or the pseudogene TRBV3-2) to TRBJ2-7; 7 bases line up with TRBD2. Germline V CDR1 and CDR2: LGHDT, YNNKEL (reference sequence). This CDR3 region has 13 residues. V gave up 1 base and J gave up 3 bases; unmatched junction bases: 0. Here the CDR3 reads CASSQGGGYEQYF. The CDR3 DNA reads as TGTGCCAGCAGCCAAGGGGGGGGCTACGAGCAGTACTTC.

The CDR3 spells CASSFLRQPYQPQHF. In nucleotides, the CDR3 is TGTGCCAGCAGTTTTCTTCGACAGCCCTATCAGCCCCAGCATTTT. The J gene is TRBJ1-5, the V gene TRBV27; D is possibly TRBD1 (5 bases). The ends were cut back, 3 bases at V and 5 bases at J, with 14 bases in the middle. This CDR3 has 15 residues. The V gene's germline CDR1 is MNHEY and CDR2 SMNVEV (reference sequence).

The sample holds one count of this clone. This chain links TRBV29-1 with TRBJ2-1; tentative D call: TRBD2 (6 bases). The CDR3 totals 12 residues. The ends were cut back, 4 bases at V and 4 bases at J, with 8 bases in the middle. Germline lookup yields CDR1 SQVTM and CDR2 ANQGSEA. The CDR3 spells CSVAAGYNEQFF. The CDR3 nucleotides read TGCAGCGTTGCGGCGGGGTACAATGAGCAGTTCTTC.

The rearrangement joins TRBV2 to TRBJ2-5, with D possibly TRBD2 on 6 matching bases. With 8 bases removed from V and 5 bases from J, the gap between germline ends came to 12 bases. This CDR3 spans 12 amino acids. From germline, CDR1 is SNHLY and CDR2 FYNNEI. CDR3 DNA sequence: TGTGCCAGCGCGGGGTTTAGTGAGACCCAGTACTTC. It translates to CASAGFSETQYF. The complete variable domain, with remaining parts taken from reference TRBV2 and TRBJ2-5, reads EPEVTQTPSHQVTQMGQEVILRCVPISNHLYFYWYRQILGQKVEFLVSFYNNEISEKSEIFDDQFSVERPDGSNFTLKIRSTKLEDSAMYFCASAGFSETQYFGPGTRLLVL.

The V call is TRBV6-6, the J call TRBJ1-1, with 9 positions matching TRBD1. V was clipped by 5 bases and J by 2 bases; unmatched bases: 9. The CDR3 is made up of 16 amino acids. Germline V gene lookup returns CDR1 MNHNY and CDR2 SVGAGI (reference sequence). CDR3 sequence reads: CASSKGQGEGNTEAFF. The CDR3 DNA reads TGTGCCAGCAGTAAGGGACAGGGAGAGGGAAACACTGAAGCTTTCTTT.

The genes are TRBV4-2 and TRBJ1-6, with D possibly matching TRBD1 (5 bases). CDR1 and CDR2 from the germline V gene are LGHNA and YNFKEQ. Between the trimmed V and J ends, which lost 3 bases and 10 bases, there was a span of 16 bases. This CDR3 has 15 amino acids. CDR3 bases: TGTGCCAGCAGCCAGGAACAGGCTATTGGGTCACCCCTCCACTTT. Translated: CASSQEQAIGSPLHF.

The chain employs TRBV29-1 and TRBJ2-7; D ambiguous. Germline CDR1 SQVTM, CDR2 ANQGSEA. V lost 2 bases to trimming and J lost 5 bases, with 7 bases between them. This CDR3 is built from 11 residues. The CDR3 loop is CSVERQHEQYF. DNA for the CDR3: TGCAGCGTTGAAAGACAACACGAGCAGTACTTC.

The chain recombines TRBV28 with TRBJ1-2; no reliable D call. The CDR3 contains 14 residues. Germline-derived CDR1 and CDR2 are MDHEN and SYDVKM. The V and J ends lost 7 bases and 5 bases respectively, with 17 bases between them. CDR3 nucleotides: TGTGCCAGCACAACAGCCGGCTTTCGGTATGGCTACACCTTC. Translated: CASTTAGFRYGYTF.

V usage is TRBV24-1 and J usage is TRBJ2-3, with 9 positions matching TRBD2. The CDR3 has 16 residues. Germline lookup yields CDR1 KGHDR and CDR2 SFDVKD. Trimming at V came to 3 bases and at J to 2 bases, leaving 5 bases not matched to a gene. The CDR3 loop is CATSDRLAGNTDTQYF. DNA for the CDR3: TGTGCCACCAGTGATCGTCTAGCGGGGAACACAGATACGCAGTATTTT.

The chain employs TRBV10-3 and TRBJ1-1, with TRBD1 as a possible D gene (6 bases). Trimming took off 2 bases at V and 0 bases at J, with 7 bases between the two ends. Germline-derived CDR1 and CDR2 are ENHRY and SYGVKD. This CDR3 is 14 amino acids long. CDR3 loop: CAISEGQMNTEAFF. In nucleotides, the CDR3 is TGTGCCATCAGTGAGGGACAGATGAACACTGAAGCTTTCTTT.

This rearrangement joins TRBV3-1 (or the pseudogene TRBV3-2) to TRBJ1-2, with 11 nucleotides matching TRBD1. The CDR3 has 14 residues. J was trimmed by 7 bases and V by 4 bases; bases with no gene match: 5. CDR1 is LGHDT, CDR2 YNNKEL, per germline (reference sequence). CDR3 amino acids: CASSPRDRGGGYTF. The DNA of the CDR3 is TGTGCCAGCAGCCCCCGGGACAGGGGGGGTGGCTACACCTTC.

This clone was counted a few times. The chain has TRBV20-1 and TRBJ1-5; TRBD1 is a possible D gene (6 bases). CDR1 and CDR2 (germline): DFQATT, SNEGSKA (reference sequence). V lost 3 bases and J 0 bases, leaving 12 bases between the germline ends. The CDR3 is 15 amino acids. The CDR3 nucleotides are TGCAGTGCTAGTTCCGGGACACCTAGCAATCAGCCCCAGCATTTT. It is translated as CSASSGTPSNQPQHF.

The chain employs TRBV27 and TRBJ2-6; D gene ambiguous. The CDR3 has 14 amino acids. Per the germline V gene, CDR1 is MNHEY and CDR2 is SMNVEV (reference sequence). The V and J ends lost 7 bases and 0 bases respectively, with 7 bases between them. CDR3 loop: CASKQSSGANVLTF. The CDR3, as DNA: TGTGCCAGCAAACAGAGCTCTGGGGCCAACGTCCTGACTTTC.